This entry describes one T cell receptor beta chain. These data originate in a study of blood T cell repertoires in COVID-19. Study in general: Both acute and convalescent COVID-19 samples were obtained from the United States, Italy and Spain. T cells, B-cell-depleted T cells, or PBMCs provided the cDNA or gDNA that served as material.

Germline values: CDR1 PRHDT, CDR2 FYEKMQ (reference sequence). CDR3 length: 17 amino acids. V was clipped by 5 bases and J by 3 bases; unmatched bases: 13. Original processing notes: Nucleated cell number was recorded as an estimate derived from reference gene primer amplification. The protocol was immunoSEQ multiplex PCR, while the TCRdb copy is restricted to in-frame clones and leaves out a portion. That table is the source of V, J and clone size, and D and trimming were worked out from the DNA. The data contain some 200,000 clones, about nine tenths of them singletons. The genes are TRBV13 and TRBJ2-3; the match to TRBD2 covers 8 bases. The sequenced material came from peripheral blood. The receptor was derived from an older woman with acute or convalescent COVID-19. This CDR3 is CASSPRFRGGSTDTQYF. CDR3 nucleotide sequence: TGTGCCAGCAGCCCCCGGTTCCGGGGGGGGAGTACAGATACGCAGTATTTT.